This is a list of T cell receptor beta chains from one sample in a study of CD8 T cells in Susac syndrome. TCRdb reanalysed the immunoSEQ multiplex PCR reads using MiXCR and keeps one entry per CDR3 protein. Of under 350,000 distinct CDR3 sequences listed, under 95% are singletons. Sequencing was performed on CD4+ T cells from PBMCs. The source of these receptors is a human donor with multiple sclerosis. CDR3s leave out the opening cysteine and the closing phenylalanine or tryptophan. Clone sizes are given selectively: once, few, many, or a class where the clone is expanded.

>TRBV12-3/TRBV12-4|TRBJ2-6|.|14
ASTKDRDSGANVLT
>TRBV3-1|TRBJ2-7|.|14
ASSRGTGGGSIEQY
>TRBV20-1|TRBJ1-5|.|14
SAAWGGALGSQPQH
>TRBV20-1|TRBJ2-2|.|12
SARKGPNTGELF
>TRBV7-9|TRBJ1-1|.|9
ASSHLTEAF
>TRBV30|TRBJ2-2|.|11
AWSQRGAGELF
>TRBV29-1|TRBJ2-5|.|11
SVELGGGETQY
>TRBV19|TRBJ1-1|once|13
ASNRAPGRSTEAF
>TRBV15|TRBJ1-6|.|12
ATSKTGGYSPLH
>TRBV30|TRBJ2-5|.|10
AWSQLGETQY
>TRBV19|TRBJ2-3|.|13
ASSKRGPITDTQY
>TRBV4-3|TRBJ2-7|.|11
ASSRGLGDEQY
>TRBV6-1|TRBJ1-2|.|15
ASSAAFPGQVNYGYT
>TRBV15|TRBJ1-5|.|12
ATSNVNRNQPQH
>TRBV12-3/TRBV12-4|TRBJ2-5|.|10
ASSRLEGTQY
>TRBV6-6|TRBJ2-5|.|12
ASSLDRGKETQY
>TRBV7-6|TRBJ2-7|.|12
ASSTRTGSYEQY
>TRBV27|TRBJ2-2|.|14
ASSPRQRGPTGELF
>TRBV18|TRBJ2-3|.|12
ASSSQEGTDTQY
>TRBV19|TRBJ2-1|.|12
ATWTSGRSNEQF
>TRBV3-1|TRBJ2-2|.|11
ASSQESTGELF
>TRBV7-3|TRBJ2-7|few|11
ASSLGRTYEQY
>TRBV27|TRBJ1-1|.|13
ASSPGSGWNTEAF
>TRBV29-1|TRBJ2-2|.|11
SVDEQNTGELF
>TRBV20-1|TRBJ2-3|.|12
SARKDGRADTQY
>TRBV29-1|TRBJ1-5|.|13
SVAIEGTGNQPQH
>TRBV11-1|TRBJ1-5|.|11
ASSLGINQPQH
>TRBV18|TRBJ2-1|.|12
ASSPGSSYNEQF
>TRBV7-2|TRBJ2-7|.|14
ASSKLAGGVLSEQY
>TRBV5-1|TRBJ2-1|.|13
ASSWGDRQYNEQF
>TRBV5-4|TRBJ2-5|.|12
ASSLGTGRGTQY
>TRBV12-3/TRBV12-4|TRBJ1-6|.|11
ASSLARLALLH
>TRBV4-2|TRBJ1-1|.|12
ASSQEDRRTEAF
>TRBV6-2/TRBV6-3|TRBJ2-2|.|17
ASSKTRTSGRSDTGELF
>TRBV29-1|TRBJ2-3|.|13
SVDGPRGGTDTQY
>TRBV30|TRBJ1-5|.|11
AWSRGENQPQH
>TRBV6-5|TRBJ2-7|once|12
ASTFRHGPYEQY
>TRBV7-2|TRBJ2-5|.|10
ASSLSGLAQY
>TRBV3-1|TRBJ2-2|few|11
ASSQRGPGELF
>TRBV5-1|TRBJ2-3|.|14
ASSSPGGASTDTQY
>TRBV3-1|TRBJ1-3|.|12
ASTRTGPGNTIY
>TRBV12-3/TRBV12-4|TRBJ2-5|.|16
ASSLALRLPEREETQY
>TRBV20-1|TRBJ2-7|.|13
SATSGRAISYEQY
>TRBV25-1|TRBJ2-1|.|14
ASSEAGLAGDNEQF
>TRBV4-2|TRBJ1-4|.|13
ASSQAGGLGEKLF
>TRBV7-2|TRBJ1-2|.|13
ASSAPRGGGDGYT